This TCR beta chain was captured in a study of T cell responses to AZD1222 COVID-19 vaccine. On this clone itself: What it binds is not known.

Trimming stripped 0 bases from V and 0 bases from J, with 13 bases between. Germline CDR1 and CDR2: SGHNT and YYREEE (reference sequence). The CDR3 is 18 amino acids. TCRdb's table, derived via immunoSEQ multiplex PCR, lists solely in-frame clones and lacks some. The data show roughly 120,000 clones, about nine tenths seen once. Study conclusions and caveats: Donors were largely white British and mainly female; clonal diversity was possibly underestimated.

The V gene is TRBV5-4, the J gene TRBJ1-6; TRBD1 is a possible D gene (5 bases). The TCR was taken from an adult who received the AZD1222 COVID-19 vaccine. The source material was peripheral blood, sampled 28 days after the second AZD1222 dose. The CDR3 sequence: CASSLAGAASSYNSPLHF. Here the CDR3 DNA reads TGTGCCAGCAGCTTGGCCGGGGCCGCCAGCTCCTATAATTCACCCCTCCACTTT.